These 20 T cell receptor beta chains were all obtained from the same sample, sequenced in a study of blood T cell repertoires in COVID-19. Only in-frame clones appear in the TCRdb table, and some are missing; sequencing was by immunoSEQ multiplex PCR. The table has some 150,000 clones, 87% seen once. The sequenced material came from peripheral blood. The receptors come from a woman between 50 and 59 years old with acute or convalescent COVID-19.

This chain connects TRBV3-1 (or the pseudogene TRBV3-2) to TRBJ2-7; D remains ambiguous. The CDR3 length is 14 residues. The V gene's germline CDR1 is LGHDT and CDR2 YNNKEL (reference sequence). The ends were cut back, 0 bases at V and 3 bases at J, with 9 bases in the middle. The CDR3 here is CASSQDGANYEQYF. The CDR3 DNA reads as TGTGCCAGCAGCCAAGACGGAGCCAACTACGAGCAGTACTTC.

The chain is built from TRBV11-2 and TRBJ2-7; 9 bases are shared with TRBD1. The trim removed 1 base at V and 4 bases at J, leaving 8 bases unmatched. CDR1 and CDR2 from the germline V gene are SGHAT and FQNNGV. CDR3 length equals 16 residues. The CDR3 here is CASSLGLQGAGYEQYF. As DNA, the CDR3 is TGTGCCAGCAGCTTAGGCCTACAGGGGGCGGGATACGAGCAGTACTTC.

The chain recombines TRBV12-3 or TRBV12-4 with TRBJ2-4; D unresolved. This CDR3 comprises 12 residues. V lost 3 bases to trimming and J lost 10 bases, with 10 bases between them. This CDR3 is CASSFSSNIQYF. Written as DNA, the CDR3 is TGTGCCAGCAGTTTTTCTTCTAATATTCAGTACTTC.

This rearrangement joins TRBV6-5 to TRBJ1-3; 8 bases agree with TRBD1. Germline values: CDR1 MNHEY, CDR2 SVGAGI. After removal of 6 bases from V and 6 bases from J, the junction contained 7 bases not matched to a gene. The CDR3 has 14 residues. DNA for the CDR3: TGTGCCAGCAGCCCCGCAGGGGGCGTAAACACCATATATTTT. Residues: CASSPAGGVNTIYF.

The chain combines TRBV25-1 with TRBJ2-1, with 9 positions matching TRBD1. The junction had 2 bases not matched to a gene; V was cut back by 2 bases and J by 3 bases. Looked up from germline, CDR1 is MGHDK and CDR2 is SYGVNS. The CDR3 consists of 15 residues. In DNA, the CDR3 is TGTGCCAGCAGTGAAACAGGGGGCCTCTACAATGAGCAGTTCTTC. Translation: CASSETGGLYNEQFF.

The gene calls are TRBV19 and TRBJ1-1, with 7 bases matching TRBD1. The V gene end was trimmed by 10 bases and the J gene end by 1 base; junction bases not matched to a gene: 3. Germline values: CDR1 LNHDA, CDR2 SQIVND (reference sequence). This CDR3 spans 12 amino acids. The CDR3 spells CAIRQGNTEAFF. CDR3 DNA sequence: TGTGCCATCCGACAGGGGAACACTGAAGCTTTCTTT.

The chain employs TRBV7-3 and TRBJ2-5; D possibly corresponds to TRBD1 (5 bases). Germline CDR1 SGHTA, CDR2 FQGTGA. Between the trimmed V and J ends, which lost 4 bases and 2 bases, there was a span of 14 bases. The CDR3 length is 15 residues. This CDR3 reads CASSYSPGPQETQYF. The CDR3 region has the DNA TGTGCCAGCAGCTACAGCCCAGGGCCTCAAGAGACCCAGTACTTC.

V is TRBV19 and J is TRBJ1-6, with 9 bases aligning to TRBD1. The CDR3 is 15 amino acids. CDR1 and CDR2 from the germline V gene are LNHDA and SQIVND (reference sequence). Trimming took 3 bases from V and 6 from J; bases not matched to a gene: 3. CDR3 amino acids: CASSMAGQGNSPLHF. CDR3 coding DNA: TGTGCCAGTAGTATGGCGGGACAGGGTAATTCACCCCTCCACTTT. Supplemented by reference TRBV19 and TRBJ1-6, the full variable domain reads DGGITQSPKYLFRKEGQNVTLSCEQNLNHDAMYWYRQDPGQGLRLIYYSQIVNDFQKGDIAEGYSVSREKKESFPLTVTSAQKNPTAFYLCASSMAGQGNSPLHFGNGTRLTVT.

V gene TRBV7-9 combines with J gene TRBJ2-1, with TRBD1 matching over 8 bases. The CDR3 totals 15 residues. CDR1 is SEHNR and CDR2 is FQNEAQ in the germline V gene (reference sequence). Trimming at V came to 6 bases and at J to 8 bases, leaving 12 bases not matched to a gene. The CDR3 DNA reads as TGTGCCAGCAGTTCCGGGACAGGAGTCCCCGATGAGCAGTTCTTC. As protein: CASSSGTGVPDEQFF.

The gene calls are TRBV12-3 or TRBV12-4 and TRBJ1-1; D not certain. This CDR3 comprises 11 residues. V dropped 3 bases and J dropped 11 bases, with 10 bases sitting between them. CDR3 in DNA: TGTGCCAGCAGTTTTGGCCTGCAGGCTTTCTTT. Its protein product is CASSFGLQAFF.

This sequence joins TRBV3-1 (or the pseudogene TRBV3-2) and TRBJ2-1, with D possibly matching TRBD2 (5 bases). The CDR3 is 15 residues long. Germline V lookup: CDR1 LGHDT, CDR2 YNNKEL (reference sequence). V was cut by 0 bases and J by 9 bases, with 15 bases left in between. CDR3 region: CASSQDPERVGEQFF. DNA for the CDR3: TGTGCCAGCAGCCAAGACCCCGAGAGGGTGGGTGAGCAGTTCTTC.

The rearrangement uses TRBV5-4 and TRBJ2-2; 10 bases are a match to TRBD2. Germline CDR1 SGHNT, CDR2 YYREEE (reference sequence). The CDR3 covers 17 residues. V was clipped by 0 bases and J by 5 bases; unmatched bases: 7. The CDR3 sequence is CASSLGLAGVGTGELFF. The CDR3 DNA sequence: TGTGCCAGCAGCTTGGGGCTAGCGGGGGTTGGTACCGGGGAGCTGTTTTTT.

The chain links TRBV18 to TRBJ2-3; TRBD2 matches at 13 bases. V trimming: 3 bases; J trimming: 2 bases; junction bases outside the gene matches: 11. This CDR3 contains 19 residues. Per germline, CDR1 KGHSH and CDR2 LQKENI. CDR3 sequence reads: CASSPRTSGSGLNTDTQYF. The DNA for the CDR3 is TGTGCCAGCTCACCGAGGACTAGCGGGAGTGGCCTAAACACAGATACGCAGTATTTT.

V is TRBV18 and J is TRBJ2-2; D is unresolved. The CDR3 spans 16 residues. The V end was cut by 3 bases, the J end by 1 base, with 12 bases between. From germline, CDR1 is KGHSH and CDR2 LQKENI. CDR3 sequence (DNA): TGTGCCAGCTCACCTGTGCAGATCTTGAACACCGGGGAGCTGTTTTTT. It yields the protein CASSPVQILNTGELFF. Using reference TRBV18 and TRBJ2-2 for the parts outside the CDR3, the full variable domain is NAGVMQNPRHLVRRRGQEARLRCSPMKGHSHVYWYRQLPEEGLKFMVYLQKENIIDESGMPKERFSAEFPKEGPSILRIQQVVRGDSAAYFCASSPVQILNTGELFFGEGSRLTVL.

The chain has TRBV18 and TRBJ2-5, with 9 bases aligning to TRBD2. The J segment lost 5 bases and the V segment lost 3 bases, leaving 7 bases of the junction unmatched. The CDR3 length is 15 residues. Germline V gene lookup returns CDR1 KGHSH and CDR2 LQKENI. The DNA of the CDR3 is TGTGCCAGCTCACCTGTAGCGGGAGATAGGGAGACCCAGTACTTC. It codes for CASSPVAGDRETQYF.

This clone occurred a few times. CDR3 in amino acids: CASSQGEAGLMNTEAFF. CDR3 bases: TGCGCCAGCAGCCAAGGAGAGGCAGGGCTAATGAACACTGAAGCTTTCTTT. J is TRBJ1-1 and V is TRBV5-1, with D perhaps TRBD1 (5 bases). Trimming removed 4 bases at V and 0 bases at J, with 19 bases between. Germline V gives CDR1 SGHRS, CDR2 YFSETQ. CDR3 length: 17 residues.

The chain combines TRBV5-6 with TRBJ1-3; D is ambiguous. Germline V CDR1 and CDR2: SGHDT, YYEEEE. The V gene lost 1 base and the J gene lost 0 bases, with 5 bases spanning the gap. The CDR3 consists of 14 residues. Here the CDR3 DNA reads TGTGCCAGCAGCTTGATAGTCTCTGGAAACACCATATATTTT. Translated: CASSLIVSGNTIYF.

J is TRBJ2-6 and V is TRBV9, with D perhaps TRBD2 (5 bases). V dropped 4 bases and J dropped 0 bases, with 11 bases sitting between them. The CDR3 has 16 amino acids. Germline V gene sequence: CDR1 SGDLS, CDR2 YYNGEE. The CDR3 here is CASSTKGSSGANVLTF. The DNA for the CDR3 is TGTGCCAGCAGCACCAAAGGGAGCTCTGGGGCCAACGTCCTGACTTTC.

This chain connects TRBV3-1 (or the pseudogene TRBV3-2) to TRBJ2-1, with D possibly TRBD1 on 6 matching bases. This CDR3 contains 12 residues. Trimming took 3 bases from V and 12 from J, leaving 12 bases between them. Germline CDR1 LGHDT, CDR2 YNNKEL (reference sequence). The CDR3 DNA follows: TGTGCCAGCAGCCAGGGGGCACGTACGCAGTTCTTC. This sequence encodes CASSQGARTQFF.

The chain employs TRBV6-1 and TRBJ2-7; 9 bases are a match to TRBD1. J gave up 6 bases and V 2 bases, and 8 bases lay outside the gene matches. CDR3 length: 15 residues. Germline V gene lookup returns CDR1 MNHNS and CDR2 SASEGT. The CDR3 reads CASSEFGTGLAEQYF. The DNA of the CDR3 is TGTGCCAGCAGTGAATTCGGGACAGGGCTCGCCGAGCAGTACTTC.